The rows below give T cell receptor beta chains drawn from one sample of a study of blood T cell repertoires in COVID-19. Clones were sequenced by immunoSEQ multiplex PCR, and TCRdb holds only the in-frame ones, with some missing. The sample has around 58,000 clones, approximately 87% seen once; the top ten hold roughly 5%. Sequenced material: peripheral blood. The receptor source for this set is a human donor in a cohort sampled during active COVID-19. Each CDR3 is given with its conserved first and last residue. D genes are given only for firm matches. Expanded clones are given a class, and other clones once, few, many or no size at all.

clone size	V gene	D gene	J gene	CDR3 DNA	CDR3 protein
.	TRBV7-2	.	TRBJ1-3	TGTGCCAGCAGCTCGCAGGGTTGGGGAAACACCATATATTTT	CASSSQGWGNTIYF
.	TRBV28	TRBD1	TRBJ1-3	TGTGCCAGCAGTTTGTACGGACAGGGGGCCGCTGGAAACACCATATATTTT	CASSLYGQGAAGNTIYF
.	TRBV5-6	.	TRBJ2-7	TGTGCCAGCAGCTTACAGAGCTCCTACGAGCAGTACTTC	CASSLQSSYEQYF
.	TRBV28	TRBD1	TRBJ2-7	TGTGCCAGCAGTGTGCCGGGACAGGATTACGAGCAGTACTTC	CASSVPGQDYEQYF
once	TRBV11-2	.	TRBJ1-2	TGTGCCAGCAGCTCCTACCGGAGTCAGGGCTACACCTTC	CASSSYRSQGYTF
.	TRBV5-4	.	TRBJ2-5	TGTGCCAGCAGCCCCTATTCACGCGGGGGCCCCGGAGGTGCCCAGTACTTC	CASSPYSRGGPGGAQYF
.	TRBV18	TRBD2	TRBJ2-1	TGTGCCAGCTCACCCGTTGGAACCGTACTAGCGGGGGATGCGAATGAGCAGTTCTTC	CASSPVGTVLAGDANEQFF
.	TRBV6-5	TRBD2	TRBJ2-5	TGTGCCAGCACGACTAGCGCCCAAGAGACCCAGTACTTC	CASTTSAQETQYF
medium-sized	TRBV19	TRBD1	TRBJ1-6	TGTGCCAGTAGAACACCGGGACAGCGAAATTCACCCCTCCACTTT	CASRTPGQRNSPLHF
.	TRBV19	.	TRBJ1-4	TGTGCCAGTCGACGGGGTTCAACTAATGAAAAACTGTTTTTT	CASRRGSTNEKLFF
once	TRBV7-8	TRBD1	TRBJ1-5	TGTGCCAGCACCCCGGACAGGAGGGCCTATAGCAATCAGCCCCAGCATTTT	CASTPDRRAYSNQPQHF
.	TRBV28	.	TRBJ1-5	TGTGCCAGCACCACTAAAAGGGGAGGTCAGCCCCAGCATTTT	CASTTKRGGQPQHF
.	TRBV18	TRBD1	TRBJ1-1	TGTGCCAGCTCACCTACAGGGGACACTGAAGCTTTCTTT	CASSPTGDTEAFF
.	TRBV4-1	TRBD1	TRBJ1-5	TGCGCCAGCAGCCAAGGGGACAGGGTCGGCAATCAGCCCCAGCATTTT	CASSQGDRVGNQPQHF
.	TRBV5-4	.	TRBJ1-1	TGTGCCAGCAGCGGGAGGCGGGCCCCAGGGACTGAAGCTTTCTTT	CASSGRRAPGTEAFF
once	TRBV4-3	.	TRBJ1-1	TGCGCCAGCAGCCAAGTACAGGGGAACACTGAAGCTTTCTTT	CASSQVQGNTEAFF
few	TRBV4-1	TRBD1	TRBJ1-1	TGCGCCAGCAGCCTTTCAGGGGGTATGTTCATGAACACTGAAGCTTTCTTT	CASSLSGGMFMNTEAFF
once	TRBV12-3/TRBV12-4	.	TRBJ1-5	TGTGCCAGCAGTTTGGGGCGCAATCAGCCCCAGCATTTT	CASSLGRNQPQHF
.	TRBV19	.	TRBJ2-7	TGTGCCAGTAGTATTACCGCGGGGGCAGGTAGCTACGAGCAGTACTTC	CASSITAGAGSYEQYF
.	TRBV4-1	.	TRBJ2-7	TGCGCCAGCAGCCAAGACAGGGGACACTCTGGAGAGCAGTACTTC	CASSQDRGHSGEQYF
.	TRBV6-2/TRBV6-3	.	TRBJ2-7	TGTGCCAGCAGTTCCCTTTCGCAGCGCTCCTACGAGCAGTACTTC	CASSSLSQRSYEQYF
.	TRBV18	TRBD1	TRBJ2-4	TGTGCCAGCTCTCGGGACAGGGGAGCCAAAAACATTCAGTACTTC	CASSRDRGAKNIQYF
once	TRBV28	.	TRBJ1-2	TGTGCCAGCAGTCCCGGACAGCGATTGAACTATGGCTACACCTTC	CASSPGQRLNYGYTF
.	TRBV6-2/TRBV6-3	.	TRBJ1-1	TGTGCCAGCAGTTACCGGGTCTCGGCGGGGAACACTGAAGCTTTCTTT	CASSYRVSAGNTEAFF
.	TRBV7-9	.	TRBJ1-1	TGTGCCAGCAGCTTGAGAGAGAACACTGAAGCTTTCTTT	CASSLRENTEAFF
.	TRBV28	TRBD1	TRBJ2-3	TGTGCCAACCAGGGGGCGGAGGCGGATACGCAGTATTTT	CANQGAEADTQYF